This note documents a single T cell receptor (beta chain) sequence. A J-beta primer mix and a sample-barcoded 5' primer were used in a second PCR of roughly 6 to 11 cycles. TCRdb itself ran the 5' RACE reads through MiXCR, one entry per CDR3 protein. Of about 1.6 million distinct CDR3 sequences listed, around 35% are singletons. The entry originates in a study of blood T cells in healthy people across ages. Material for sequencing was blood. The source is a woman under 40 in good health.

The CDR3: CASSATGSNQPQHF. In DNA form, the CDR3 reads TGTGCCAGCAGCGCCACAGGGAGCAATCAGCCCCAGCATTTT. The rearrangement links TRBV7-8 to TRBJ1-5, with D possibly being TRBD1 (6 bases). The CDR3 is 14 amino acids. The V gene lost 5 bases and the J gene lost 1 base, with 9 bases spanning the gap. CDR1 and CDR2 from the germline V gene are SGHVS and FQNEAQ.